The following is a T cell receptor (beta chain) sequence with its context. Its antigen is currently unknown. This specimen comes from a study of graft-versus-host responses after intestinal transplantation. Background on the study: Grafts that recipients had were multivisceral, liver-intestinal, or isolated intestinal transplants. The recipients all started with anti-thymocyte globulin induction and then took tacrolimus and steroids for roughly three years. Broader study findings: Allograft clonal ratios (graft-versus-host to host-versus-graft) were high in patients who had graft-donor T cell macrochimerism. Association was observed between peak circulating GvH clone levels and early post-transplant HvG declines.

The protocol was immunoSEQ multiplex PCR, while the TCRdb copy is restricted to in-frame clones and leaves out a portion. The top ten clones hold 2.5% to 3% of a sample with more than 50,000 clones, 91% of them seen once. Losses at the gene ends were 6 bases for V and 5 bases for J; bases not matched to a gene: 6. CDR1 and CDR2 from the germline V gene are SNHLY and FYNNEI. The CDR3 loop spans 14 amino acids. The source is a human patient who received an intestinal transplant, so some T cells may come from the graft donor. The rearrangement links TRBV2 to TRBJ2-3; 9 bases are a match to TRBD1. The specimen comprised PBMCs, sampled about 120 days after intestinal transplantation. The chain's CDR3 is CASRNRQGEDTQYF. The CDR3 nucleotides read TGTGCCAGCAGGAACCGACAGGGGGAAGATACGCAGTATTTT.